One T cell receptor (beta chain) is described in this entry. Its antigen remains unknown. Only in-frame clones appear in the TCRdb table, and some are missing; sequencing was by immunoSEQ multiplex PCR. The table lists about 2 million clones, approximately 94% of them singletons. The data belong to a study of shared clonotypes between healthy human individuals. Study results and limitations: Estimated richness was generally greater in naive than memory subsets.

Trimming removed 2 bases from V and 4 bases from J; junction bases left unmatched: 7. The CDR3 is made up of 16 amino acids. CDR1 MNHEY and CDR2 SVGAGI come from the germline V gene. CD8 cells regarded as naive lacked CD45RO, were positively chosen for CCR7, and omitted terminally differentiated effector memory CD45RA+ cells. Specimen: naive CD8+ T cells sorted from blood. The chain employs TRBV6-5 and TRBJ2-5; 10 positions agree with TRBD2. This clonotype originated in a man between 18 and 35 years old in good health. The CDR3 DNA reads TGTGCCAGCAGTTACGGAGCGGGAGGGCTAGGAGAGACCCAGTACTTC. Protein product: CASSYGAGGLGETQYF.